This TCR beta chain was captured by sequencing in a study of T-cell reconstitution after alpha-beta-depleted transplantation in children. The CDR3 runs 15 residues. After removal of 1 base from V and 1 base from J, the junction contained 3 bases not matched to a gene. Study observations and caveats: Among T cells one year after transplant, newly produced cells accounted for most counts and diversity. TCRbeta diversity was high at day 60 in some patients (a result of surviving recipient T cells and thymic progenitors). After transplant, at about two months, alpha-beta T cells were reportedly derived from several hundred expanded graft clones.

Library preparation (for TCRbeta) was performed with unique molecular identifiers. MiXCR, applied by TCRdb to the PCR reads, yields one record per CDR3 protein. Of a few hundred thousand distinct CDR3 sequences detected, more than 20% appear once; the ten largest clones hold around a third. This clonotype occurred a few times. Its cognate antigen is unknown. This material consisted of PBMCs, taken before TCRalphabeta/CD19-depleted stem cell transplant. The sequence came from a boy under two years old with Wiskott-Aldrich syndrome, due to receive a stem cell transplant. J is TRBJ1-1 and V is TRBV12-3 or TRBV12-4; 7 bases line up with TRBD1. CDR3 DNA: TGTGCCAGCAGTTTAGAGGGACAGTCGAACACTGAAGCTTTCTTT. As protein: CASSLEGQSNTEAFF.